This T cell receptor beta chain was recorded in a study of blood T cell repertoires in COVID-19. At the level of the study: Both acute and convalescent COVID-19 samples were obtained from the United States, Italy and Spain. T cells, B-cell-depleted T cells, or PBMCs supplied cDNA or gDNA.

How the authors handled the data: From reference gene primer amplification, estimates of nucleated cell counts were derived. Method: immunoSEQ multiplex PCR; TCRdb's copy keeps in-frame clones and lacks some. D and trimming were read from the DNA, whereas the V and J calls and clone size are those reported in that table. The sample has about 64,000 clones, approximately 92% seen once. Trimming left V 2 bases short and J 3 bases short, with 13 bases between. Looked up from germline, CDR1 is KGHDR and CDR2 is SFDVKD. This CDR3 spans 16 amino acids. The sequenced sample consisted of peripheral blood. The sequence was collected from a woman over 75 with active COVID-19. This rearrangement joins TRBV24-1 to TRBJ1-5, with a possible D match to TRBD1 (6 bases). The CDR3 DNA reads TGTGCCACCAGTGATTCGAACAGGGTTGACAATCAGCCCCAGCATTTT. It translates to CATSDSNRVDNQPQHF.